One and the same sample provided the 12 T cell receptor beta chains below, sequenced in a study of identical twins. TCRdb reprocessed the 5' RACE reads with MiXCR, giving one entry per CDR3 protein. Here the sample spans about 260,000 distinct CDR3 sequences, around 7% being singletons. The same data also contributed to another study, on yellow fever vaccine responses in identical twins.

Input material: memory (CD45RO+) T cells sorted from blood. These receptors were collected from a young woman in good health.

The genes are TRBV2 and TRBJ1-5; D remains ambiguous. Trimming removed 0 bases from V and 2 bases from J, with 5 bases in between. The germline CDR1 and CDR2 sequences are SNHLY and FYNNEI. The CDR3 is 14 residues long. The CDR3 region is CASSEAPGNQPQHF. The CDR3 nucleotides are TGTGCCAGCAGTGAAGCGCCGGGCAATCAGCCCCAGCATTTT.

This clonotype was found a few times. The chain joins TRBV10-1 to TRBJ2-7, with 10 bases matching TRBD1. The germline CDR1 and CDR2 sequences are WNHNN and SYGVQD (reference sequence). The CDR3 has 14 residues. V lost 0 bases, J lost 6 bases, and 2 bases stayed unmatched. The CDR3 loop reads CASSESGQGSEQYF. In nucleotides, the CDR3 is TGCGCCAGCAGTGAGTCGGGACAGGGGAGCGAGCAGTACTTC.

This clonotype was seen at least ten times. V is TRBV6-4 and J is TRBJ1-2; 9 positions agree with TRBD1. CDR1 and CDR2 from the germline V gene are MRHNA and SNTAGT. V shed 6 bases, J shed 8 bases, and the junction held 25 bases outside the gene matches. This CDR3 comprises 19 residues. The CDR3 protein is CASRPSTGAAGQGVLGYTF. CDR3 nucleotide sequence: TGTGCCAGCAGGCCATCGACCGGTGCAGCGGGACAGGGCGTTTTAGGCTACACCTTC.

This clonotype came up a few times. This chain uses TRBV3-1 with TRBJ2-6, with D maybe TRBD2 (6 bases). With 1 base removed from V and 0 bases from J, the gap between germline ends came to 13 bases. CDR3 length equals 18 residues. The V gene's germline CDR1 is LGHDT and CDR2 YNNKEL (reference sequence). CDR3 nucleotides: TGTGCCAGCAGCCAAGGACTAACAGCGGGCTCTGGGGCCAACGTCCTGACTTTC. Translated, it gives CASSQGLTAGSGANVLTF.

The sample holds a few counts of this clonotype. The genes are TRBV4-1 and TRBJ2-7, with D maybe TRBD2 (5 bases). Germline V gene sequence: CDR1 MGHRA, CDR2 YSYEKL. Trimming shortened V by 0 bases and J by 3 bases, and 6 bases separated the two germline ends. CDR3 length: 13 amino acids. CDR3 sequence: CASSQDRDYEQYV. The CDR3 region has the DNA TGCGCCAGCAGCCAAGACCGGGACTACGAGCAGTACGTC.

In this sample, this clonotype turned up many times. The CDR3 sequence: CASSVATASEQFF. CDR3 nucleotides: TGTGCCAGCAGCGTCGCAACTGCCTCTGAGCAGTTCTTC. The gene calls are TRBV9 and TRBJ2-1; D unresolved. The ends were cut back, 2 bases at V and 9 bases at J, with 12 bases in the middle. CDR1 SGDLS and CDR2 YYNGEE come from the germline V gene. The CDR3 length is 13 residues.

A few counts support this clonotype. The J gene is TRBJ1-2, the V gene TRBV28; unclear D gene. Between the trimmed V and J ends, which lost 5 bases and 6 bases, there was a span of 13 bases. CDR1 and CDR2 (germline): MDHEN, SYDVKM. This CDR3 is 13 amino acids long. The CDR3 spells CASSPDHTHGYTF. The DNA of the CDR3 is TGTGCCAGCAGTCCCGACCACACTCATGGCTACACCTTC.

V and J are TRBV9 and TRBJ2-7; possible D gene TRBD1, 5 bases. The length of the CDR3 is 15 residues. V lost 7 bases to trimming and J lost 5 bases, with 22 bases between them. Germline V gives CDR1 SGDLS, CDR2 YYNGEE. The CDR3 loop is CASSPWSQGSNEQYF. Written as DNA, the CDR3 is TGTGCCAGCTCCCCGTGGTCGCAGGGCAGCAACGAGCAGTACTTC.

This clonotype was counted between two and nine times. The chain combines TRBV25-1 with TRBJ2-6; TRBD1 is a possible D gene (5 bases). V was clipped by 5 bases and J by 1 base, with 9 bases between them. CDR3 length equals 15 residues. Germline V CDR1 and CDR2: MGHDK, SYGVNS. This chain's CDR3 is CASSPRVSGANVLTF. The CDR3 bases are TGTGCCAGCAGTCCCAGGGTTTCTGGGGCCAACGTCCTGACTTTC.

This sequence joins TRBV20-1 and TRBJ2-3; possibly TRBD1 for D (5 bases). The CDR3 extends over 15 amino acids. The V and J ends lost 3 bases and 4 bases respectively, with 17 bases between them. CDR1 is DFQATT and CDR2 is SNEGSKA in the germline V gene (reference sequence). The CDR3 loop is CSASDSVKGSDTQYF. For the CDR3, the DNA is TGCAGTGCTAGCGACTCCGTGAAGGGGTCAGATACGCAGTATTTT.

This clonotype was seen repeatedly, ten times or more. CDR3 loop: CASSLSPVGEQYF. CDR3 bases: TGCGCCAGCAGCCTTAGTCCTGTCGGAGAGCAGTACTTC. The chain combines TRBV10-2 with TRBJ2-7; D uncertain. CDR3 length: 13 residues. V lost 6 bases and J 7 bases, leaving 16 bases between the germline ends. The germline V gene encodes CDR1 WSHSY and CDR2 SAAADI.

This clonotype was detected ten times or more. V gene TRBV12-3 or TRBV12-4 combines with J gene TRBJ1-4; D unclear. V was clipped by 3 bases and J by 5 bases, with 13 bases between them. This CDR3 contains 15 residues. The CDR3 DNA reads as TGTGCCAGCAGTTTCGTTGGGGTGGAGAATGAAAAACTGTTTTTT. It yields the protein CASSFVGVENEKLFF.